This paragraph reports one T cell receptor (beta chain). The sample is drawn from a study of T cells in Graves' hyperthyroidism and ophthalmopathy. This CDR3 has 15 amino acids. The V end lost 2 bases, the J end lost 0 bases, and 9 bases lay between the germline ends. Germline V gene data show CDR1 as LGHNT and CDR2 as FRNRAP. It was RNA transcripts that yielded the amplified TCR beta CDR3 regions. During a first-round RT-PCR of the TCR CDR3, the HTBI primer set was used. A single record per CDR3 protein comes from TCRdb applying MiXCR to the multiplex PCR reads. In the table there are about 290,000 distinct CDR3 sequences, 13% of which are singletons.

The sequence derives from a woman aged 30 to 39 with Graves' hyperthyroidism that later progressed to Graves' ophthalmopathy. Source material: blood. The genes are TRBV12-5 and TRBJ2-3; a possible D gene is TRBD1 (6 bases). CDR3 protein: CASGLQGSSTDTQYF. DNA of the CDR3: TGTGCTAGTGGTTTGCAGGGGTCCAGCACAGATACGCAGTATTTT.